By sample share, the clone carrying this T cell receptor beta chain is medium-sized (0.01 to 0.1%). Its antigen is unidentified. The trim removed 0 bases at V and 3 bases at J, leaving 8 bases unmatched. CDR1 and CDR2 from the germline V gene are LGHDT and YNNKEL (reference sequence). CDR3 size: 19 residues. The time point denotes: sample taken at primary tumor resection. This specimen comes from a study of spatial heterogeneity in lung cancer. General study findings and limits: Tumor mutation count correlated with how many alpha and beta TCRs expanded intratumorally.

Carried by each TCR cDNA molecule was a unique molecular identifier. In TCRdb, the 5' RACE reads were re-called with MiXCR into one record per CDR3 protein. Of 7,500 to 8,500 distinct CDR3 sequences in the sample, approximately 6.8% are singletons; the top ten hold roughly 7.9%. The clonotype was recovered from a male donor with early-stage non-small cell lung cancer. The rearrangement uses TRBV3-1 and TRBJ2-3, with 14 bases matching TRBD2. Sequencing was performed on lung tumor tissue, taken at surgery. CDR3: CASSQDLGTSGGGTDTQYF. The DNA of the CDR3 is TGTGCCAGCAGCCAAGACCTTGGGACTAGCGGGGGCGGGACAGATACGCAGTATTTT.